A selection of T cell receptor beta chains follows, all from one sample in a study of cytomegalovirus exposure and HLA in healthy donors. Generated by immunoSEQ multiplex PCR, the TCRdb table keeps only in-frame clones and is missing some. The sample consists of roughly 78,000 clones, approximately 70% of them appearing once. Sequences were obtained from PBMCs. These receptors all stem from a middle-aged man in good health and CMV-seropositive. Each CDR3 is given with its conserved first and last residue. The order of the fields is D gene, V gene, clone size, J gene, CDR3 protein, CDR3 DNA. A D gene is named only where the DNA matches it firmly. Only some rows state a clone size, as once, few, many or a class for expanded clones.

TRBD1,TRBV6-5,.,TRBJ2-5,CASGQGRETQYF,TGTGCCAGCGGACAGGGTCGAGAGACCCAGTACTTC
.,TRBV30,.,TRBJ1-1,CASDQGHTEAFF,TGTGCCTCGGATCAGGGGCACACTGAAGCTTTCTTT
TRBD1,TRBV4-3,.,TRBJ2-7,CASSQESPGTGNYEQYF,TGCGCCAGCAGCCAAGAGAGCCCCGGGACAGGGAACTACGAGCAGTACTTC
.,TRBV19,many,TRBJ1-4,CASSYSPVSEKLFF,TGTGCCAGTAGTTACAGTCCTGTAAGTGAAAAACTGTTTTTT
.,TRBV11-3,.,TRBJ2-5,CASSSSPQETQYF,TGTGCCAGCAGCTCTAGTCCACAAGAGACCCAGTACTTC
.,TRBV21-1,.,TRBJ2-7,CASSKDRGSHEQYF,TGTGCCAGCAGCAAGGACAGGGGTAGCCACGAGCAGTACTTC
TRBD1,TRBV28,.,TRBJ1-2,CASSGYGQDYGYTF,TGTGCCAGCAGTGGCTACGGACAGGACTATGGCTACACCTTC
.,TRBV11-3,.,TRBJ2-7,CASSLDRPALEQYF,TGTGCCAGCAGCTTAGACAGGCCTGCGCTCGAGCAGTACTTC
TRBD1,TRBV2,.,TRBJ2-7,CASRPWGQGTYEQYF,TGTGCCAGCAGACCATGGGGACAGGGAACCTACGAGCAGTACTTC
TRBD2,TRBV5-8,.,TRBJ2-2,CASMRGLAGNTGELFF,TGTGCCAGCATGCGCGGGCTAGCGGGAAATACCGGGGAGCTGTTTTTT
.,TRBV13,.,TRBJ1-1,CASSLLTENTEAFF,TGTGCCAGCAGCTTACTGACAGAGAACACTGAAGCTTTCTTT
.,TRBV7-3,once,TRBJ1-1,CASSLRGNTEAFF,TGTGCCAGCAGCTTAAGAGGGAACACTGAAGCTTTCTTT
TRBD1,TRBV7-9,.,TRBJ2-4,CASSSQGDGYIQYF,TGTGCCAGCAGCTCACAGGGGGACGGATACATTCAGTACTTC
.,TRBV5-1,few,TRBJ2-5,CASSLMPDQETQYF,TGCGCCAGCAGCTTGATGCCAGATCAAGAGACCCAGTACTTC
.,TRBV5-8,.,TRBJ2-5,CASSLAQAQETQYF,TGTGCCAGCAGCTTGGCCCAGGCTCAAGAGACCCAGTACTTC
TRBD1,TRBV30,once,TRBJ1-2,CAWSPGGNYGYTF,TGTGCCTGGAGTCCAGGGGGGAACTATGGCTACACCTTC
.,TRBV27,.,TRBJ2-2,CAGSLGGELFF,TGTGCCGGCAGCCTAGGTGGGGAGCTGTTTTTT
TRBD1,TRBV10-1,.,TRBJ2-7,CASSESRQGLYEQYF,TGCGCCAGCAGTGAGAGCCGACAGGGTCTTTACGAGCAGTACTTC
TRBD2,TRBV5-1,.,TRBJ2-3,CASSFWTSGTSTDTQYF,TGCGCCAGCAGCTTCTGGACTAGCGGGACCAGCACAGATACGCAGTATTTT
TRBD1,TRBV5-1,.,TRBJ1-2,CASSLGQGQYGYTF,TGCGCCAGCAGCTTGGGACAGGGTCAATATGGCTACACCTTC
.,TRBV28,.,TRBJ1-4,CASISGGSKEKLFF,TGTGCCAGCATCTCGGGAGGGTCAAAGGAAAAACTGTTTTTT
TRBD1,TRBV28,few,TRBJ1-5,CASSNTGAGQPQHF,TGTGCCAGCAGTAATACAGGGGCCGGGCAGCCCCAGCATTTT
.,TRBV6-1,few,TRBJ1-2,CASSGGANYGYTF,TGTGCCAGCAGCGGAGGAGCTAACTATGGCTACACCTTC
.,TRBV9,.,TRBJ2-2,CASSTRSGGYTGELFF,TGTGCCAGCAGCACCCGATCAGGGGGGTACACCGGGGAGCTGTTTTTT
TRBD1,TRBV5-4,.,TRBJ2-7,CASSSKVRTGSDEQYF,TGTGCCAGCAGCTCTAAGGTCAGGACAGGGTCCGACGAGCAGTACTTC
TRBD2,TRBV10-3,.,TRBJ2-3,CAISERGGGAGDTQYF,TGTGCCATCAGTGAGCGTGGCGGGGGGGCCGGAGATACGCAGTATTTT
.,TRBV5-5,.,TRBJ2-3,CASSLFQDTQYF,TGTGCCAGCAGCCTCTTCCAGGATACGCAGTATTTT
.,TRBV4-1,.,TRBJ1-4,CASSQYLVITNEKLFF,TGCGCCAGCAGCCAATACCTAGTTATTACTAATGAAAAACTGTTTTTT
.,TRBV7-2,.,TRBJ2-5,CASRAGQETQYF,TGTGCCAGCAGGGCGGGGCAAGAGACCCAGTACTTC
.,TRBV27,.,TRBJ1-1,CASTSLGANTEAFF,TGTGCCAGCACCTCTCTGGGGGCGAACACTGAAGCTTTCTTT
.,TRBV15,.,TRBJ2-1,CATSRVRTANNEQFF,TGTGCCACCAGCAGAGTCCGGACAGCCAACAATGAGCAGTTCTTC
TRBD2,TRBV10-3,few,TRBJ2-3,CAIRPSGEGTDTQYF,TGTGCCATCAGACCAAGCGGGGAGGGGACAGATACGCAGTATTTT
.,TRBV21-1,few,TRBJ2-7,CASPGKRDRGNWHEQYF,TGTGCCAGCCCAGGAAAGAGGGACAGGGGGAATTGGCACGAGCAGTACTTC
.,TRBV30,.,TRBJ1-6,CAWSVQAPLHF,TGTGCCTGGAGTGTACAGGCCCCCCTCCACTTT
.,TRBV30,.,TRBJ1-2,CAWSGQETFGYTF,TGTGCCTGGAGCGGACAAGAAACCTTCGGCTACACCTTC
.,TRBV29-1,.,TRBJ2-1,CSVEDPVQGIGGEQFF,TGCAGCGTTGAAGATCCGGTACAGGGTATTGGTGGTGAGCAGTTCTTC
.,TRBV21-1,.,TRBJ1-4,CASSKTGVDNEKLFF,TGTGCCAGCAGCAAAACAGGGGTGGATAATGAAAAACTGTTTTTT
TRBD2,TRBV10-3,few,TRBJ2-7,CAIRGLTSGEQYF,TGTGCCATCCGGGGACTAACTTCGGGCGAGCAGTACTTC
TRBD2,TRBV9,once,TRBJ2-1,CASSGGLAGGTLYNEQFF,TGTGCCAGCAGCGGGGGACTAGCGGGGGGTACCCTCTACAATGAGCAGTTCTTC
TRBD1,TRBV7-2,.,TRBJ2-7,CASSIGQGETYEQYF,TGTGCCAGCAGCATCGGACAGGGCGAGACCTACGAGCAGTACTTC
TRBD1,TRBV5-1,.,TRBJ2-2,CASRQGLNTGELFF,TGCGCCAGCCGACAGGGATTGAACACCGGGGAGCTGTTTTTT
.,TRBV7-2,few,TRBJ1-2,CASSLSAGDNYGYTF,TGTGCCAGCAGCCTCAGTGCAGGGGATAACTATGGCTACACCTTC
.,TRBV5-1,few,TRBJ1-2,CASSLEAGNYGYTF,TGCGCCAGCAGCTTGGAGGCAGGGAATTATGGCTACACCTTC
.,TRBV7-3,.,TRBJ1-6,CASSLTDRIASPLHF,TGTGCCAGCAGCTTAACCGACAGGATTGCCTCACCCCTCCACTTT
.,TRBV4-3,.,TRBJ2-2,CASSQDVPRGHTGELFF,TGCGCCAGCAGCCAAGATGTACCCAGGGGACACACCGGGGAGCTGTTTTTT
.,TRBV27,.,TRBJ1-3,CASSSHSTNTIYF,TGTGCCAGCAGTTCGCACAGTACAAACACCATATATTTT
.,TRBV13,.,TRBJ1-3,CASSSQMTGSGNTIYF,TGTGCCAGCAGCTCCCAGATGACAGGCTCTGGAAACACCATATATTTT
TRBD2,TRBV30,.,TRBJ2-3,CASPLAGSTDTQYF,TGTGCCTCACCTCTAGCGGGGAGCACAGATACGCAGTATTTT